Many counts were recorded for the clone carrying this T cell receptor beta chain. Indicated time point: after trial treatment. Treatment: LDRT plus nivolumab, ipilimumab, low-dose cyclophosphamide and aspirin (RACIN trial). First-strand cDNA used TRAV- and TRBV-specific primers, covering alpha and beta chains. With a constant-region primer and a V-primer adapter, TCRs were subjected to 20 PCR cycles of amplification. TCRdb re-analysed the reads in MiXCR, keeping a single row per CDR3 protein. The data contain about 39,000 distinct CDR3 sequences, less than 25% of them seen just once; the ten biggest clones take up under 9.5%. The source of the sample is a study of low-dose radiotherapy and immunotherapy resistance in tumors. Background on the study: Patients were on oral aspirin 300 mg taken daily for four cycles from cycle 1 day 1.

Germline V gene data show CDR1 as SGHTA and CDR2 as FQGNSA. This CDR3 has 17 amino acids. V trimming: 2 bases; J trimming: 4 bases; junction bases outside the gene matches: 9. The V gene is TRBV7-2, the J gene TRBJ2-3; the match to TRBD2 covers 10 bases. The receptor comes from a female donor with ovarian cancer. This material consisted of PBMCs, taken after low-dose radiotherapy plus immunotherapy. The CDR3 coding sequence is TGTGCCAGCAGCTTACGGAGCGGGAGGGCCCTCTCAGATACGCAGTATTTT. Protein sequence: CASSLRSGRALSDTQYF.